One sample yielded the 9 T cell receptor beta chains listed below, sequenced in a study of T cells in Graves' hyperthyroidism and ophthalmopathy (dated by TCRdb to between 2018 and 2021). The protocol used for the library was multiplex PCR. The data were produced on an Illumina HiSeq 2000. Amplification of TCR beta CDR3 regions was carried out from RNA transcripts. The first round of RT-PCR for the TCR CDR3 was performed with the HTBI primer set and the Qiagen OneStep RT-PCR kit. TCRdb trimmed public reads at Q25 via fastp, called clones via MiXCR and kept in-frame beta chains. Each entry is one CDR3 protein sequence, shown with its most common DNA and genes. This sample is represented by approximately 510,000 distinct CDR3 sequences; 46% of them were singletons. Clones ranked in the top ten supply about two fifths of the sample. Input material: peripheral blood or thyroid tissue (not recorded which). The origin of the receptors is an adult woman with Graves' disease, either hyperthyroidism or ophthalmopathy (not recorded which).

CDR3: CAIRTAGNTGELFF. The CDR3 DNA reads as TGTGCCATCAGGACAGCAGGGAACACCGGGGAGCTGTTTTTT. This chain connects TRBV10-3 to TRBJ2-2; possible D gene TRBD1, 5 bases. V dropped 6 bases and J dropped 1 base, with 9 bases sitting between them. The germline CDR1 and CDR2 sequences are ENHRY and SYGVKD. The CDR3 has 14 residues.

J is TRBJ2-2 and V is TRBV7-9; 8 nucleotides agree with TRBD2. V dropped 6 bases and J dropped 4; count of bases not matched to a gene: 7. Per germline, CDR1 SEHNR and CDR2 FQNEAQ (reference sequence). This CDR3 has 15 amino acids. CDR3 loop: CASSSSGIGTGELFF. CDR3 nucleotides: TGTGCCAGCAGTAGTAGCGGGATCGGCACCGGGGAGCTGTTTTTT.

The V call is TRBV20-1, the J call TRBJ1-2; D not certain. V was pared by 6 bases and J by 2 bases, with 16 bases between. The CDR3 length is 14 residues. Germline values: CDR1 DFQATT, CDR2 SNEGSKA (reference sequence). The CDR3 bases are TGCAGTGCATCTGTACAGTCGGGGAACTATGGCTACACCTTC. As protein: CSASVQSGNYGYTF.

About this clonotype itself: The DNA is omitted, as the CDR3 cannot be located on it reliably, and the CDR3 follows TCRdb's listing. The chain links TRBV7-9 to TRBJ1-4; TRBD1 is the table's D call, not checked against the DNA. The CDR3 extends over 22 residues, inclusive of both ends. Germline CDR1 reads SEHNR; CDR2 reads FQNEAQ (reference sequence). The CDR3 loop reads CASSHRDRNYEQYFGPGEKLFF.

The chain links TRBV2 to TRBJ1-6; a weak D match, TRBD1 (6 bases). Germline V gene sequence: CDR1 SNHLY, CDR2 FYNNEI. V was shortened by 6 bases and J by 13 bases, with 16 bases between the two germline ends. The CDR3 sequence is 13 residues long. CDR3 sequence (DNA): TGTGCCAGCAGGAGGGGGGAAGATCAGCCCCTCCACTTT. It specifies CASRRGEDQPLHF.

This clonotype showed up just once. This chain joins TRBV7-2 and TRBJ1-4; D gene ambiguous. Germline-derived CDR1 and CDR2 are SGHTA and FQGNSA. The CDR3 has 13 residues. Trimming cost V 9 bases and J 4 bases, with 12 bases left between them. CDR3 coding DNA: TGTGCCAGTTCGACCACCCGTAATGAAAAACTGTTTTTT. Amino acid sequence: CASSTTRNEKLFF.

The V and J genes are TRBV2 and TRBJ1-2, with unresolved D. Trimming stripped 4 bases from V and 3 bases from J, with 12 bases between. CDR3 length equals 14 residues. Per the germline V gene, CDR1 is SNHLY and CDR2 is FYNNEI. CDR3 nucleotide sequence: TGTGCCAGCAGTGTATTGGGTGACTACTATGGCTACACCTTC. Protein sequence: CASSVLGDYYGYTF.

CDR3 loop: CAISEGTPLRTAQHF. The CDR3, as DNA: TGTGCCATCAGTGAGGGGACCCCCCTCCGGACGGCCCAGCATTTT. The V call is TRBV10-3, the J call TRBJ1-5; possibly TRBD1 for D (5 bases). Trimming removed 2 bases from V and 11 bases from J, with 19 bases in between. The V gene's germline CDR1 is ENHRY and CDR2 SYGVKD. The length of the CDR3 is 15 residues.

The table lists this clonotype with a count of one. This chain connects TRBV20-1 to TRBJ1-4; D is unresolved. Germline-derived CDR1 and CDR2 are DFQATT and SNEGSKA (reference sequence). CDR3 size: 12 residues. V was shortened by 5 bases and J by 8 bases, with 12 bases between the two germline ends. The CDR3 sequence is CSASRASEKLFF. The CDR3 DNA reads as TGCAGTGCTTCCCGGGCAAGCGAAAAACTGTTTTTT.